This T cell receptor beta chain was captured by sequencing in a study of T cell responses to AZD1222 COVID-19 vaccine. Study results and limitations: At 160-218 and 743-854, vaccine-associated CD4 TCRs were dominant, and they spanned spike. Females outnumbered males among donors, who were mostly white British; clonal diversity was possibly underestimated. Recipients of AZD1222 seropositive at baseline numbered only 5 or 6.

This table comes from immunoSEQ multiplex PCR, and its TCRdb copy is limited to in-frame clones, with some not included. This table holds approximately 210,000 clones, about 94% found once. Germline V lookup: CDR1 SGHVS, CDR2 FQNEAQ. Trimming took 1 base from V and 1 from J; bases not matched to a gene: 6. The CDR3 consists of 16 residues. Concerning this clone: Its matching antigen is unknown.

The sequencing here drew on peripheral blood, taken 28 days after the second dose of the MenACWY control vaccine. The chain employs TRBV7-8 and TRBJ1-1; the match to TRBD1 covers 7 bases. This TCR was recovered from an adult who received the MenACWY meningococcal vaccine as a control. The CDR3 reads CASSLVARGANTEAFF. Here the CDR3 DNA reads TGTGCCAGCAGCTTAGTGGCCAGGGGGGCGAACACTGAAGCTTTCTTT.